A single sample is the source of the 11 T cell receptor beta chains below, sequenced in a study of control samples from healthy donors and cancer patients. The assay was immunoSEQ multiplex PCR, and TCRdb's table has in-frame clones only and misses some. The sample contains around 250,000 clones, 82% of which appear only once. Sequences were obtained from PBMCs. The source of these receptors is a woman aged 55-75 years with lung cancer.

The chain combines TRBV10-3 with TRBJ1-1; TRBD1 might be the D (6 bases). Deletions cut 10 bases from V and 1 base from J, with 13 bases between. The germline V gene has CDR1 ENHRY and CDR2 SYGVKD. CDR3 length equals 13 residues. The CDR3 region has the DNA TGTGCCACCGCGAGACAGGAGAACACTGAAGCTTTCTTT. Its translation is CATARQENTEAFF.

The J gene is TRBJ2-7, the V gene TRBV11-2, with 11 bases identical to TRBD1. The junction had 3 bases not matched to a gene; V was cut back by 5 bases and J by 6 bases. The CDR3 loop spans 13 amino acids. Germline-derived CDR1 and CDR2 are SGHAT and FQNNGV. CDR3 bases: TGTGCCAGCAGCCCAGGGACAGGGGGCGAGCAGTACTTC. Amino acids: CASSPGTGGEQYF.

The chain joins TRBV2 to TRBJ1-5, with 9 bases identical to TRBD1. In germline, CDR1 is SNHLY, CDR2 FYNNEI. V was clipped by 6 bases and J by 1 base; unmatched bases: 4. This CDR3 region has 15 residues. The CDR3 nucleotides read TGTGCCAGCAGCGTGGGACAGGGCAGCAATCAGCCCCAGCATTTT. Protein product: CASSVGQGSNQPQHF. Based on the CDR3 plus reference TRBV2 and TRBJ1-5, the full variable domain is EPEVTQTPSHQVTQMGQEVILRCVPISNHLYFYWYRQILGQKVEFLVSFYNNEISEKSEIFDDQFSVERPDGSNFTLKIRSTKLEDSAMYFCASSVGQGSNQPQHFGDGTRLSIL.

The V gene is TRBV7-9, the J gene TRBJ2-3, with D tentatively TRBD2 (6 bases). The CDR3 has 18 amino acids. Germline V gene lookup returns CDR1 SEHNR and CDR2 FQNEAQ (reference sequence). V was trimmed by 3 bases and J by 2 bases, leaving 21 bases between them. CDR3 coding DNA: TGTGCCAGCAGCTTCGGGGTATCTGGGCTAGCGTTCACAGATACGCAGTATTTT. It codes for CASSFGVSGLAFTDTQYF.

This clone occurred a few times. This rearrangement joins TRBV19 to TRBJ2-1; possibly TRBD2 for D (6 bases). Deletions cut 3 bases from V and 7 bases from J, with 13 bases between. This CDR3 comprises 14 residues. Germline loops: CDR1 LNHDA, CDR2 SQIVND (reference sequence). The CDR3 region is CASSMWGEGNEQFF. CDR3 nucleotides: TGTGCCAGTAGTATGTGGGGGGAAGGGAATGAGCAGTTCTTC.

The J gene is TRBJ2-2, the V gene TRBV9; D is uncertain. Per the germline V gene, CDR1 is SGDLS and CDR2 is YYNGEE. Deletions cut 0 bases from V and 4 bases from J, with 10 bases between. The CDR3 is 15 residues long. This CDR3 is CASSVDPRSTGELFF. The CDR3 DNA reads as TGTGCCAGCAGCGTAGATCCTCGGAGCACCGGGGAGCTGTTTTTT.

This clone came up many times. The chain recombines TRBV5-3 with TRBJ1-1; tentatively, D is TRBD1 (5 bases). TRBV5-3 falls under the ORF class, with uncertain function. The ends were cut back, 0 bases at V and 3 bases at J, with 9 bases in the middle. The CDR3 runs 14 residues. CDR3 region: CARSLDGDDTEAFF. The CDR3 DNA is TGTGCCAGAAGCTTGGACGGGGACGACACTGAAGCTTTCTTT.

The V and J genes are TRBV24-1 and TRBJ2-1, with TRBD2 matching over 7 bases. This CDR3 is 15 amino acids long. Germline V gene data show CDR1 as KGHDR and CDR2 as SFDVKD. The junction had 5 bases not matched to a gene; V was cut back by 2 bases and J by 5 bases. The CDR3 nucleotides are TGTGCCACCAGTGATTCCGCGGGACTAAACAATGAGCAGTTCTTC. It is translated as CATSDSAGLNNEQFF.

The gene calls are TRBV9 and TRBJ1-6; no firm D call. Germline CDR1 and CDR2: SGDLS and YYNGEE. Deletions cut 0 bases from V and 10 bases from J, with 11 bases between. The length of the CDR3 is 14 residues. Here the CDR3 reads CASSVGPDQSPLHF. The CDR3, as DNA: TGTGCCAGCAGCGTAGGGCCAGACCAATCACCCCTCCACTTT.

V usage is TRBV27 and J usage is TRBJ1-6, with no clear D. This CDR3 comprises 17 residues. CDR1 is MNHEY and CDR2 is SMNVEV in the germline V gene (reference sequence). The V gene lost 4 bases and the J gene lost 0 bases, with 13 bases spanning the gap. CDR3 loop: CASSSLEKSSYNSPLHF. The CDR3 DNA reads TGTGCCAGCAGTTCCCTCGAGAAATCCTCCTATAATTCACCCCTCCACTTT.

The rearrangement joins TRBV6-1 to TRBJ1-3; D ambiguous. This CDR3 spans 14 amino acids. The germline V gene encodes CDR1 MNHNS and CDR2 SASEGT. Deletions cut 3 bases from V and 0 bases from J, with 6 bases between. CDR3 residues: CASSDLGSGNTIYF. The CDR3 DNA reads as TGTGCCAGCAGTGATTTGGGCTCTGGAAACACCATATATTTT.